Below, 24 T cell receptor beta chains from the same sample are listed, as sequenced in a study of blood T cell repertoires in COVID-19 (dated by TCRdb to the early 2020s). Receptor libraries were prepared by the immunoSEQ multiplex PCR assay. In TCRdb, the immuneACCESS table is reduced to in-frame sequences with V and J assigned. These tables do not hold every clone; where another copy was compared, an unresolved V gene accounts for under half, and the others remain unexplained. In this sample the table shows fewer than 80,000 clones, about four fifths of which occur a single time. About 9.8% of the sample goes to the ten largest clones. Source material: peripheral blood. The receptor source for this set is a human donor in a cohort sampled during active COVID-19.

The V and J genes are TRBV5-1 and TRBJ1-1; tentatively, D is TRBD1 (5 bases). Germline V gene data show CDR1 as SGHRS and CDR2 as YFSETQ. V was shortened by 5 bases and J by 1 base, with 12 bases between the two germline ends. The CDR3 sequence is 14 residues long. CDR3 bases: TGCGCCAGCAGTCCCGCGGGGCAGAACACTGAAGCTTTCTTT. Its protein product is CASSPAGQNTEAFF.

In this sample, this clone turned up a few times. The rearrangement joins TRBV4-2 to TRBJ1-6, with D perhaps matching TRBD1 (6 bases). CDR1 LGHNA and CDR2 YNFKEQ come from the germline V gene. Trimming removed 9 bases from V and 7 bases from J, with 13 bases in between. The CDR3 spans 13 residues. CDR3 nucleotide sequence: TGTGCCAGTTGCGGGGGCGGGAATTCACCCCTCCACTTT. As protein: CASCGGGNSPLHF.

In its sample, this clone was seen a few times. This chain joins TRBV4-1 and TRBJ1-1, with D unclear. Germline V gene data show CDR1 as MGHRA and CDR2 as YSYEKL. The CDR3 extends over 15 amino acids. V shed 0 bases and J shed 3 bases, with 11 bases lying between them. This CDR3 reads CASSQDSRRDTEAFF. CDR3 bases: TGCGCCAGCAGCCAAGATTCCAGGCGGGACACTGAAGCTTTCTTT.

V is TRBV5-8 and J is TRBJ2-1; TRBD2 agrees at 11 bases. This CDR3 contains 16 residues. Trimming cost V 2 bases and J 6 bases; bases outside gene matches: 7. Germline CDR1 SGHTS, CDR2 YDEGEE. In DNA form, the CDR3 reads TGTGCCAGCAGCTTTCTTACTAGCGGGAGAGGCAATGAGCAGTTCTTC. It encodes CASSFLTSGRGNEQFF.

Written as DNA, the CDR3 is TGTGCCAGCAGCGTAGGAGTAGCGGGAGCCTACGAGCAGTACTTC. This encodes CASSVGVAGAYEQYF. The chain has TRBV9 and TRBJ2-7, with 9 nucleotides matching TRBD2. The V segment lost 0 bases and the J segment 2 bases; nucleotides outside the gene matches: 3. The CDR3 is made up of 15 amino acids. Germline V gives CDR1 SGDLS, CDR2 YYNGEE.

J is TRBJ2-1 and V is TRBV14, with a possible D match to TRBD2 (8 bases). The CDR3 is made up of 17 amino acids. The germline gives CDR1 SGHDN, CDR2 FVKESK. V dropped 4 bases and J dropped 5 bases, with 21 bases sitting between them. The CDR3 DNA follows: TGTGCCAGCAGCCCTTACAGGGGACTAGACAAGGACAATGAGCAGTTCTTC. It specifies CASSPYRGLDKDNEQFF.

The chain is built from TRBV7-9 and TRBJ2-5; 7 bases are a match to TRBD1. The CDR3 is made up of 11 amino acids. Germline CDR1 SEHNR, CDR2 FQNEAQ (reference sequence). The V gene end was trimmed by 5 bases and the J gene end by 7 bases; junction bases not matched to a gene: 1. The CDR3 coding sequence is TGTGCCAGCAGCCCAGGGGGGACCCAGTACTTC. It is translated as CASSPGGTQYF. The variable domain in full, with the rest retrieved from reference TRBV7-9 and TRBJ2-5, is DTGVSQNPRHKITKRGQNVTFRCDPISEHNRLYWYRQTLGQGPEFLTYFQNEAQLEKSRLLSDRFSAERPKGSFSTLEIQRTEQGDSAMYLCASSPGGTQYFGPGTRLLVL.

This clone turned up a few times. The genes are TRBV28 and TRBJ1-5; D gene unclear. In germline, CDR1 is MDHEN, CDR2 SYDVKM. The CDR3 covers 12 residues. The ends were cut back, 6 bases at V and 8 bases at J, with 11 bases in the middle. The CDR3 nucleotides are TGTGCCAGCAGGGGTTCGACTGAGCCCCAGCATTTT. Residues: CASRGSTEPQHF.

The CDR3 protein is CASSRQGARTEAFF. The CDR3 DNA reads TGTGCCAGCAGTCGGCAGGGGGCGAGGACTGAAGCTTTCTTT. This chain uses TRBV6-5 with TRBJ1-1; TRBD1 matches 8 bases. Trimming at V came to 5 bases and at J to 5 bases, leaving 7 bases not matched to a gene. Germline CDR1 is MNHEY and CDR2 is SVGAGI. The CDR3 loop spans 14 amino acids.

In this sample, this clone turned up a few times. The gene calls are TRBV27 and TRBJ1-4; unclear D gene. V dropped 5 bases and J dropped 6 bases, with 10 bases sitting between them. Germline values: CDR1 MNHEY, CDR2 SMNVEV (reference sequence). The CDR3 totals 13 residues. CDR3 region: CASSATPHEKLFF. CDR3 nucleotides: TGTGCCAGCAGTGCTACTCCCCATGAAAAACTGTTTTTT. Full variable domain (missing parts from reference TRBV27 and TRBJ1-4): EAQVTQNPRYLITVTGKKLTVTCSQNMNHEYMSWYRQDPGLGLRQIYYSMNVEVTDKGDVPEGYKVSRKEKRNFPLILESPSPNQTSLYFCASSATPHEKLFFGSGTQLSVL.

The chain combines TRBV7-9 with TRBJ1-1, with 7 bases fitting TRBD1. With 5 bases clipped from V and 1 base from J, the junction kept 7 bases outside the gene matches. CDR3 length: 15 residues. Germline CDR1 reads SEHNR; CDR2 reads FQNEAQ (reference sequence). Here the CDR3 DNA reads TGTGCCAGCAGCCCTAACACAGGGGCGAACACTGAAGCTTTCTTT. It translates to CASSPNTGANTEAFF.

The chain links TRBV10-3 to TRBJ2-1; D might be TRBD2 (5 bases). Trimming took 0 bases from V and 6 from J, leaving 6 bases between them. CDR3 length: 13 amino acids. Germline V gene sequence: CDR1 ENHRY, CDR2 SYGVKD. This CDR3 is CAISESEGNEQFF. In DNA form, the CDR3 reads TGTGCCATCAGTGAGTCTGAGGGCAATGAGCAGTTCTTC.

This clone was seen a single time. The J gene is TRBJ2-4, the V gene TRBV28, with TRBD1 matching over 9 bases. In germline, CDR1 is MDHEN, CDR2 SYDVKM. V lost 5 bases, J lost 9 bases, and 11 bases stayed unmatched. This CDR3 spans 15 amino acids. This CDR3 reads CASSPSRGQGVIQYF. DNA for the CDR3: TGTGCCAGCAGTCCTTCCCGGGGACAGGGAGTCATTCAGTACTTC. Drawing the rest from reference TRBV28 and TRBJ2-4, the complete variable domain is DVKVTQSSRYLVKRTGEKVFLECVQDMDHENMFWYRQDPGLGLRLIYFSYDVKMKEKGDIPEGYSVSREKKERFSLILESASTNQTSMYLCASSPSRGQGVIQYFGAGTRLSVL.

This rearrangement joins TRBV18 to TRBJ1-5; possibly TRBD1 for D (5 bases). This CDR3 comprises 16 residues. CDR1 KGHSH and CDR2 LQKENI come from the germline V gene. V lost 4 bases to trimming and J lost 1 base, with 14 bases between them. The CDR3 DNA sequence: TGTGCCAGCTCACTGACACCTAAGGGGAGCAATCAGCCCCAGCATTTT. Amino acids: CASSLTPKGSNQPQHF.

This sequence joins TRBV24-1 and TRBJ2-2, with 10 nucleotides matching TRBD2. Germline loops: CDR1 KGHDR, CDR2 SFDVKD. J gave up 5 bases and V 3 bases, and 5 bases lay outside the gene matches. The CDR3 has 16 amino acids. The CDR3 nucleotides read TGTGCCACCAGTGATGCTAGCGGGAGTCCTACCGGGGAGCTGTTTTTT. Residues: CATSDASGSPTGELFF.

The rearrangement joins TRBV18 to TRBJ1-5; 7 bases fit TRBD1. The junction had 8 bases not matched to a gene; V was cut back by 3 bases and J by 3 bases. CDR1 KGHSH and CDR2 LQKENI come from the germline V gene. The CDR3 runs to 16 residues. The CDR3 region has the DNA TGTGCCAGCTCACCGGCGACAGGGTTGACCAATCAGCCCCAGCATTTT. It yields the protein CASSPATGLTNQPQHF.

This chain uses TRBV27 with TRBJ2-7, with D perhaps TRBD1 (5 bases). V was cut by 1 base and J by 6 bases, with 16 bases left in between. CDR3 length: 15 residues. Germline assignment: CDR1 MNHEY and CDR2 SMNVEV (reference sequence). CDR3 in DNA: TGTGCCAGCAGTTTATTTCCCAGGGTTCCTGCCGAGCAGTACTTC. Its protein is CASSLFPRVPAEQYF.

A few counts support this clone. The rearrangement joins TRBV30 to TRBJ1-2; D is undetermined. V gave up 0 bases and J gave up 8 bases, with 7 bases separating them. CDR1 is GTSNPN and CDR2 is SVGIG in the germline V gene (reference sequence). This CDR3 is 11 amino acids long. The CDR3 DNA reads TGTGCCTGGAGTGTGGGTAGCGGCTACACCTTC. Protein sequence: CAWSVGSGYTF.

This clone was recorded a few times. The rearrangement links TRBV4-3 to TRBJ1-6, with no clear D. CDR3 length: 16 amino acids. The V and J ends lost 0 bases and 7 bases respectively, with 13 bases between them. Germline CDR1 and CDR2: LGHNA and YSLEER. The CDR3 spells CASSQESANGNSPLHF. The CDR3 coding sequence is TGCGCCAGCAGCCAAGAAAGCGCCAATGGGAATTCACCCCTCCACTTT.

This clone was seen only once. The chain links TRBV2 to TRBJ2-7; tentative D call: TRBD2 (6 bases). The V gene lost 10 bases and the J gene lost 3 bases, with 22 bases spanning the gap. The germline gives CDR1 SNHLY, CDR2 FYNNEI. The CDR3 contains 15 residues. CDR3 bases: TGTGCCACTACGAGGGACTCTACGTCCAACTACGAGCAGTACTTC. Protein sequence: CATTRDSTSNYEQYF. Complete variable domain (other parts from reference TRBV2 and TRBJ2-7): EPEVTQTPSHQVTQMGQEVILRCVPISNHLYFYWYRQILGQKVEFLVSFYNNEISEKSEIFDDQFSVERPDGSNFTLKIRSTKLEDSAMYFCATTRDSTSNYEQYFGPGTRLTVT.

The V and J genes are TRBV12-3 or TRBV12-4 and TRBJ2-3; D unresolved. The CDR3 is 13 residues long. With 2 bases removed from V and 2 bases from J, the gap between germline ends came to 5 bases. CDR3 in DNA: TGTGCCAGCAGTTTACGTTACACAGATACGCAGTATTTT. Translation gives CASSLRYTDTQYF.

This chain links TRBV4-3 with TRBJ1-1; TRBD1 is a possible D gene (5 bases). Germline CDR1 is LGHNA and CDR2 is YSLEER. This CDR3 is built from 14 residues. Between the trimmed V and J ends, which lost 3 bases and 5 bases, there was a span of 13 bases. The CDR3 loop reads CASSQGGRRTEAFF. As DNA, the CDR3 is TGCGCCAGCAGCCAGGGGGGTCGCCGAACTGAAGCTTTCTTT.

This sequence joins TRBV28 and TRBJ1-4; 9 bases agree with TRBD1. The length of the CDR3 is 14 residues. V lost 4 bases and J lost 10; bases outside the gene matches: 7. The germline gives CDR1 MDHEN, CDR2 SYDVKM. The CDR3 loop reads CASSSLDRGGKLFF. The CDR3 coding sequence is TGTGCCAGCAGTTCCCTGGACAGGGGAGGAAAACTGTTTTTT.

The rearrangement uses TRBV28 and TRBJ2-7; 10 bases match TRBD1. The CDR3 is 14 amino acids. Germline V gene data show CDR1 as MDHEN and CDR2 as SYDVKM. V was clipped by 5 bases and J by 2 bases; unmatched bases: 3. CDR3 region: CASSAGQGTYEQYF. The CDR3 nucleotides are TGTGCCAGCAGTGCGGGACAGGGGACCTACGAGCAGTACTTC. The whole variable domain, filled in from reference TRBV28 and TRBJ2-7, reads DVKVTQSSRYLVKRTGEKVFLECVQDMDHENMFWYRQDPGLGLRLIYFSYDVKMKEKGDIPEGYSVSREKKERFSLILESASTNQTSMYLCASSAGQGTYEQYFGPGTRLTVT.